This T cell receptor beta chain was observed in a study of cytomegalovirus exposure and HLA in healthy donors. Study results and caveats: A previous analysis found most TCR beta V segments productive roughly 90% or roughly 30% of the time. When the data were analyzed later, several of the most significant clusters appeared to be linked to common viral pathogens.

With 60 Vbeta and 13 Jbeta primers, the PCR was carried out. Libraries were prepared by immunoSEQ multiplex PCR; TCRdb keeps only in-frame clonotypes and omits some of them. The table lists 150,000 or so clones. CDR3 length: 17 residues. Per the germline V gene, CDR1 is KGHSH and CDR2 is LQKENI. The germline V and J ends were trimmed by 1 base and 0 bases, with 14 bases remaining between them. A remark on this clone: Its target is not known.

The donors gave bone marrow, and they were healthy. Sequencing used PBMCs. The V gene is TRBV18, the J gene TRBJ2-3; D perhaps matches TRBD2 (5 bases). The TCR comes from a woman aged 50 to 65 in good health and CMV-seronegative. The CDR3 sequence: CASSPLTSGQSTDTQYF. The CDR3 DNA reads TGTGCCAGCTCACCACTAACCAGCGGTCAGAGCACAGATACGCAGTATTTT.